This is a list of T cell receptor beta chains from one sample in a study of cytomegalovirus exposure and HLA in healthy donors. Produced via immunoSEQ multiplex PCR; TCRdb's table is partial and in-frame only. The table shows fewer than 120,000 clones, with more than 75% occurring only once. Source material: PBMCs. These receptors all come from a woman in her twenties or thirties in good health and CMV-seropositive. CDR3s include the opening cysteine and the closing phenylalanine or tryptophan. D genes are given only for firm matches. Size values are once, few and many counts, or a class for expanded clones, and some rows have none.

- | TRBJ2-1 | TRBV11-2 | - | CASSLGQGYEQFF | TGTGCCAGCAGCTTAGGTCAGGGGTATGAGCAGTTCTTC
- | TRBJ2-1 | TRBV9 | - | CASSTRDYNEQFF | TGTGCCAGCAGCACCAGGGATTACAATGAGCAGTTCTTC
- | TRBJ2-5 | TRBV6-6 | TRBD2 | CASRKWAGGQETQYF | TGTGCCAGCAGGAAGTGGGCGGGGGGCCAAGAGACCCAGTACTTC
few | TRBJ1-1 | TRBV7-3 | - | CASSLRPGLDTEAFF | TGTGCCAGCAGCTTAAGGCCAGGGCTGGACACTGAAGCTTTCTTT
- | TRBJ2-1 | TRBV5-1 | - | CASTIGLSYNEQFF | TGCGCCAGCACCATTGGACTATCCTACAATGAGCAGTTCTTC
- | TRBJ1-6 | TRBV4-2 | TRBD1 | CASSQEGQGGNSPLHF | TGTGCCAGCAGCCAAGAGGGACAGGGCGGTAATTCACCCCTCCACTTT
once | TRBJ2-3 | TRBV6-1 | - | CASSEWGRPDTDTQYF | TGTGCCAGCAGTGAATGGGGCAGGCCGGACACAGATACGCAGTATTTT
- | TRBJ1-1 | TRBV28 | - | CASSYLNTEAFF | TGTGCCAGCAGCTATCTGAACACTGAAGCTTTCTTT
- | TRBJ2-2 | TRBV6-1 | - | CAGEEANTGELFF | TGTGCCGGCGAGGAAGCGAACACCGGGGAGCTGTTTTTT
- | TRBJ2-2 | TRBV9 | - | CASSVGSAPNTGELFF | TGTGCCAGCAGCGTAGGTAGCGCCCCGAACACCGGGGAGCTGTTTTTT
- | TRBJ2-5 | TRBV30 | - | CAWSVWGRGEETQYF | TGTGCCTGGAGTGTATGGGGCAGGGGAGAAGAGACCCAGTACTTC
- | TRBJ1-2 | TRBV6-5 | - | CASLPGGYGYTF | TGTGCCAGCCTCCCCGGGGGGTATGGCTACACCTTC
once | TRBJ2-2 | TRBV7-6 | TRBD1 | CATGDRDTGELFF | TGTGCCACCGGGGACAGGGATACCGGGGAGCTGTTTTTT
once | TRBJ2-2 | TRBV9 | TRBD2 | CASSVLASGSAGELFF | TGTGCCAGCAGCGTACTGGCTAGCGGGAGCGCCGGGGAGCTGTTTTTT
- | TRBJ1-1 | TRBV7-9 | - | CASSLGGEDTEAFF | TGTGCCAGCAGCTTAGGAGGGGAGGACACTGAAGCTTTCTTT
- | TRBJ2-7 | TRBV5-1 | TRBD1 | CASSGQGNPFEQYF | TGCGCCAGCAGCGGACAGGGCAACCCCTTCGAGCAGTACTTC
once | TRBJ2-7 | TRBV15 | TRBD1 | CATSRSTGTGGSEQYF | TGTGCCACCAGCAGATCGACCGGGACAGGGGGCTCTGAGCAGTACTTC
- | TRBJ2-5 | TRBV13 | TRBD2 | CASSPQRGVTQYF | TGTGCCAGCAGTCCCCAGCGGGGCGTGACCCAGTACTTC
- | TRBJ1-1 | TRBV11-2 | TRBD1 | CASSRTGNTEAFF | TGTGCCAGCAGCCGGACAGGGAACACTGAAGCTTTCTTT
once | TRBJ2-7 | TRBV6-5 | TRBD1 | CASIRATGGSYEQYF | TGTGCCAGCATTAGAGCGACAGGGGGGTCCTACGAGCAGTACTTC
- | TRBJ2-7 | TRBV9 | TRBD2 | CASSVGSSGSFYEQYF | TGTGCCAGCAGCGTAGGATCTAGCGGGAGCTTCTACGAGCAGTACTTC
- | TRBJ1-4 | TRBV6-5 | - | CASSYSGGTNEKLFF | TGTGCCAGCAGTTACTCAGGGGGTACTAATGAAAAACTGTTTTTT
once | TRBJ1-5 | TRBV18 | - | CASSPKGMSNQPQHF | TGTGCCAGCTCACCAAAGGGGATGAGCAATCAGCCCCAGCATTTT
- | TRBJ2-5 | TRBV29-1 | TRBD2 | CSVGGLAGVTETQYF | TGCAGCGTTGGGGGACTAGCGGGAGTTACAGAGACCCAGTACTTC
- | TRBJ1-1 | TRBV25-1 | - | CASSEYDGGGLVAFF | TGTGCCAGCAGTGAATATGACGGCGGGGGCCTTGTGGCTTTCTTT
- | TRBJ2-3 | TRBV2 | TRBD2 | CASRRPLAGASTDTQYF | TGTGCCAGCAGGAGACCACTAGCGGGGGCCAGCACAGATACGCAGTATTTT
- | TRBJ1-2 | TRBV4-3 | TRBD1 | CASSQVPGRGHGYTF | TGCGCCAGCAGCCAAGTCCCGGGCAGGGGGCACGGCTACACCTTC
- | TRBJ1-1 | TRBV10-3 | TRBD1 | CATFGQGATEAFF | TGTGCCACCTTCGGACAGGGGGCGACTGAAGCTTTCTTT
- | TRBJ1-2 | TRBV19 | - | CASSTDNRRGGYTF | TGTGCCAGTAGTACCGACAACAGGAGAGGCGGCTACACCTTC
- | TRBJ2-7 | TRBV2 | TRBD1 | CASSDSGTGLYEQYF | TGTGCCAGCAGTGATTCCGGGACAGGGCTCTACGAGCAGTACTTC
once | TRBJ2-1 | TRBV7-2 | TRBD1 | CASSLFRTGTNEQFF | TGTGCCAGCAGCCTATTTCGGACAGGGACTAATGAGCAGTTCTTC
- | TRBJ1-2 | TRBV4-2 | - | CASSQGGVGGYGYTF | TGTGCCAGCAGCCAAGGGGGGGTCGGCGGCTATGGCTACACCTTC
- | TRBJ2-4 | TRBV29-1 | TRBD2 | CSVGGLAGVQNIQYF | TGCAGCGTTGGGGGACTAGCGGGAGTCCAAAACATTCAGTACTTC
once | TRBJ1-1 | TRBV28 | - | CASSSPGHSVPFF | TGTGCCAGCAGTTCTCCGGGACACTCGGTTCCTTTCTTT